The 25 T cell receptor beta chains listed next were all sequenced from one sample in a study of blood T cell repertoires in COVID-19. Produced via immunoSEQ multiplex PCR; TCRdb's table is partial and in-frame only. This table holds about 190,000 clones, almost 80% found once. Source material: PBMCs or T cells enriched from blood (not recorded which). These receptor sequences come from a woman between 45 and 65 years old who had recovered from COVID-19.

The rearrangement uses TRBV2 and TRBJ2-1; maybe TRBD2 (6 bases). CDR3 size: 14 residues. V gave up 5 bases and J gave up 6 bases, with 14 bases separating them. Germline-derived CDR1 and CDR2 are SNHLY and FYNNEI. This CDR3 reads CASSSFPGVNEQFF. The CDR3 DNA is TGTGCCAGCAGTAGTTTTCCGGGAGTCAATGAGCAGTTCTTC.

V and J are TRBV5-8 and TRBJ2-7, with 7 bases aligning to TRBD1. V dropped 2 bases and J dropped 2; count of bases not matched to a gene: 7. This CDR3 spans 15 amino acids. Per germline, CDR1 SGHTS and CDR2 YDEGEE. CDR3 nucleotides: TGTGCCAGCAGCTTTCGTCGGGACAGTACCTACGAGCAGTACTTC. It is translated as CASSFRRDSTYEQYF.

The J gene is TRBJ2-1, the V gene TRBV7-3; 7 nucleotides align to TRBD2. The CDR3 runs to 15 residues. V was pared by 2 bases and J by 0 bases, with 1 base of the junction left unmatched. Germline V lookup: CDR1 SGHTA, CDR2 FQGTGA. The CDR3 region is CASSLLAASYNEQFF. In DNA form, the CDR3 reads TGTGCCAGCAGCTTACTAGCGGCCTCCTACAATGAGCAGTTCTTC.

This chain connects TRBV15 to TRBJ2-7, with 13 bases aligning to TRBD2. The CDR3 sequence is 18 residues long. The ends lost 0 bases at V and 6 bases at J; junction bases unmatched: 11. Per the germline V gene, CDR1 is LNHNV and CDR2 is YYDKDF (reference sequence). For the CDR3, the DNA is TGTGCCACCAGCAGAGATCGGACTAGCGGGAGTAAGAATGGCGAGCAGTACTTC. Its translation: CATSRDRTSGSKNGEQYF.

The genes are TRBV2 and TRBJ1-2; 9 bases fit TRBD1. J lost 0 bases, V lost 4 bases, and 3 bases had no gene match. CDR3 length: 15 residues. Germline V lookup: CDR1 SNHLY, CDR2 FYNNEI. In DNA form, the CDR3 reads TGTGCCAGCAGTGCGGACAGGGGAGCTAACTATGGCTACACCTTC. Translating it yields CASSADRGANYGYTF.

Here the CDR3 DNA reads TGCGCCAGCAGCCAAGTAGAGGTGCCACCCCTCCACTTT. Translating gives CASSQVEVPPLHF. The V gene is TRBV4-1, the J gene TRBJ1-6, with unresolved D. Germline assignment: CDR1 MGHRA and CDR2 YSYEKL. The CDR3 length is 13 residues. Trimming took off 1 base at V and 11 bases at J, with 9 bases between the two ends.

This sequence joins TRBV6-1 and TRBJ2-7; a possible D gene is TRBD1 (6 bases). CDR1 and CDR2 (germline): MNHNS, SASEGT. This CDR3 has 15 residues. Trimming took 1 base from V and 0 from J, leaving 10 bases between them. The CDR3 is CASSEGRDNSYEQYF. The CDR3, as DNA: TGTGCCAGCAGTGAAGGAAGGGACAACTCCTACGAGCAGTACTTC.

The J gene is TRBJ1-1, the V gene TRBV6-5; D not resolved. Germline V lookup: CDR1 MNHEY, CDR2 SVGAGI. V was trimmed by 11 bases and J by 1 base, leaving 14 bases between them. CDR3 size: 13 residues. CDR3 in DNA: TGTGCCGCTCAAGGAGAGGGGAACACTGAAGCTTTCTTT. Protein: CAAQGEGNTEAFF.

The V call is TRBV4-2, the J call TRBJ1-1; a possible D gene is TRBD1 (6 bases). The CDR3 loop spans 16 amino acids. Germline CDR1 is LGHNA and CDR2 is YNFKEQ. With 1 base removed from V and 11 bases from J, the gap between germline ends came to 23 bases. This chain's CDR3 is CASSQAVSQGGVEAFF. In nucleotides, the CDR3 is TGTGCCAGCAGCCAAGCCGTATCACAGGGCGGCGTTGAGGCTTTCTTT.

The chain joins TRBV27 to TRBJ2-3; the match to TRBD2 covers 9 bases. Germline CDR1 is MNHEY and CDR2 is SMNVEV (reference sequence). The V segment lost 6 bases and the J segment 0 bases; nucleotides outside the gene matches: 4. The CDR3 length is 15 residues. The CDR3 sequence: CASSQAGGSTDTQYF. The CDR3 region has the DNA TGTGCCAGCAGCCAAGCGGGAGGAAGCACAGATACGCAGTATTTT.

For the CDR3, the DNA is TGTGCCAGCAGCCAGGGTGGGGGGGGGACTGCCTCCTACGAGCAGTACTTC. It codes for CASSQGGGGTASYEQYF. V and J are TRBV7-3 and TRBJ2-7; 7 positions agree with TRBD2. In germline, CDR1 is SGHTA, CDR2 FQGTGA. The CDR3 length is 17 residues. The ends lost 5 bases at V and 0 bases at J; junction bases unmatched: 13.

J is TRBJ2-7 and V is TRBV18, with TRBD1 matching 9 bases. This CDR3 has 14 residues. Losses at the gene ends were 6 bases for V and 2 bases for J; bases not matched to a gene: 5. Germline CDR1 KGHSH, CDR2 LQKENI. CDR3 amino acids: CASSHRDRAYEQYF. The DNA of the CDR3 is TGTGCCAGCTCCCACCGGGACAGGGCCTACGAGCAGTACTTC.

The chain has TRBV19 and TRBJ2-2; 7 bases are a match to TRBD2. The CDR3 extends over 15 amino acids. V dropped 8 bases and J dropped 1; count of bases not matched to a gene: 7. CDR1 is LNHDA and CDR2 is SQIVND in the germline V gene (reference sequence). Written as DNA, the CDR3 is TGTGCCAGTCGTACACTAGCGCAGAACACCGGGGAGCTGTTTTTT. This sequence encodes CASRTLAQNTGELFF. The full variable domain, in which reference TRBV19 and TRBJ2-2 provide the parts outside the CDR3, is DGGITQSPKYLFRKEGQNVTLSCEQNLNHDAMYWYRQDPGQGLRLIYYSQIVNDFQKGDIAEGYSVSREKKESFPLTVTSAQKNPTAFYLCASRTLAQNTGELFFGEGSRLTVL.

The chain carries TRBV5-1 and TRBJ1-2; a weak D match, TRBD1 (5 bases). This CDR3 contains 14 residues. V dropped 6 bases and J dropped 5 bases, with 17 bases sitting between them. Germline loops: CDR1 SGHRS, CDR2 YFSETQ. CDR3 in DNA: TGCGCCAGCACCGGGGGGGACGCCTTATATGGCTACACCTTC. Protein product: CASTGGDALYGYTF.

The chain employs TRBV28 and TRBJ1-6, with 10 nucleotides matching TRBD1. The V and J ends lost 3 bases and 8 bases, in that order; junction bases with no gene match: 7. The CDR3 is 16 amino acids. Germline lookup yields CDR1 MDHEN and CDR2 SYDVKM. DNA of the CDR3: TGTGCCAGCAGTTTTGCCGCCGGGACAGGGGATTCACCCCTCCACTTT. Residues: CASSFAAGTGDSPLHF.

The chain links TRBV14 to TRBJ2-7, with 9 bases that match TRBD2. This CDR3 contains 15 residues. The trim removed 4 bases at V and 2 bases at J, leaving 6 bases unmatched. Germline assignment: CDR1 SGHDN and CDR2 FVKESK. CDR3 in amino acids: CASSPLAGGPYEQYF. The CDR3 DNA is TGTGCCAGCAGCCCCTTGGCGGGAGGGCCCTACGAGCAGTACTTC.

The CDR3 protein is CASSELGGGGYGYTF. The DNA for the CDR3 is TGTGCCAGCAGTGAACTCGGAGGGGGCGGCTATGGCTACACCTTC. The chain employs TRBV2 and TRBJ1-2; the match to TRBD1 covers 7 bases. Per the germline V gene, CDR1 is SNHLY and CDR2 is FYNNEI. The CDR3 totals 15 residues. The V segment lost 2 bases and the J segment 4 bases; nucleotides outside the gene matches: 7.

The chain links TRBV10-3 to TRBJ2-3, with 7 bases matching TRBD1. The CDR3 covers 16 residues. Germline trimming cut 5 bases from V and 3 bases from J; bases unmatched to any gene: 11. CDR1 and CDR2 from the germline V gene are ENHRY and SYGVKD. CDR3 residues: CAISSPRTGSTDTQYF. The DNA for the CDR3 is TGTGCCATCAGTTCCCCCCGGACAGGATCGACAGATACGCAGTATTTT.

The CDR3 reads CASSTTSGGDTQYF. CDR3 DNA sequence: TGTGCCAGCAGCACGACTAGCGGGGGAGATACGCAGTATTTT. The chain has TRBV7-9 and TRBJ2-3; 12 bases are a match to TRBD2. This CDR3 is 14 amino acids long. Germline V CDR1 and CDR2: SEHNR, FQNEAQ (reference sequence). The V gene end was trimmed by 5 bases and the J gene end by 5 bases; junction bases not matched to a gene: 2. Complete variable domain (other parts from reference TRBV7-9 and TRBJ2-3): DTGVSQNPRHKITKRGQNVTFRCDPISEHNRLYWYRQTLGQGPEFLTYFQNEAQLEKSRLLSDRFSAERPKGSFSTLEIQRTEQGDSAMYLCASSTTSGGDTQYFGPGTRLTVL.

V is TRBV10-3 and J is TRBJ2-1, with TRBD2 as a possible D gene (5 bases). The CDR3 totals 13 residues. V lost 6 bases to trimming and J lost 8 bases, with 14 bases between them. The germline gives CDR1 ENHRY, CDR2 SYGVKD. In nucleotides, the CDR3 is TGTGCCATCAGCATAACTAGGATTGATGAGCAGTTCTTC. Encoded protein: CAISITRIDEQFF.

The chain links TRBV7-9 to TRBJ1-2, with 12 nucleotides matching TRBD1. Germline CDR1 is SEHNR and CDR2 is FQNEAQ (reference sequence). This CDR3 is 17 amino acids long. J was trimmed by 3 bases and V by 1 base; bases with no gene match: 6. The CDR3 DNA sequence: TGTGCCAGCAGCTTAGAGGGGACAGGGGGCTCCTACTATGGCTACACCTTC. It yields the protein CASSLEGTGGSYYGYTF.

V is TRBV12-3 or TRBV12-4 and J is TRBJ2-7; weak D call: TRBD2 (5 bases). The CDR3 runs 13 residues. Deletions cut 0 bases from V and 6 bases from J, with 9 bases between. CDR3 region: CASSLALGLEQYF. The CDR3 DNA is TGTGCCAGCAGTTTAGCACTAGGACTCGAGCAGTACTTC.

This clone came up once. The chain uses TRBV19 and TRBJ2-7; 11 positions agree with TRBD2. In germline, CDR1 is LNHDA, CDR2 SQIVND (reference sequence). The CDR3 totals 14 residues. J gave up 5 bases and V 6 bases, and 6 bases lay outside the gene matches. CDR3 in amino acids: CASSDSGRANEQYF. CDR3 coding DNA: TGTGCCAGTAGCGATAGCGGGAGGGCCAACGAGCAGTACTTC.

V gene TRBV24-1 combines with J gene TRBJ2-3; D is undetermined. The CDR3 runs 15 residues. The ends were cut back, 6 bases at V and 0 bases at J, with 12 bases in the middle. CDR1 is KGHDR, CDR2 SFDVKD, per germline. This chain's CDR3 is CATSPLDSSTDTQYF. CDR3 in DNA: TGTGCCACCAGTCCTTTAGACTCTAGCACAGATACGCAGTATTTT.

This clone has a handful of counts. The V call is TRBV5-1, the J call TRBJ2-1; 8 nucleotides align to TRBD2. The V gene's germline CDR1 is SGHRS and CDR2 YFSETQ. The CDR3 consists of 15 residues. J lost 6 bases, V lost 6 bases, and 11 bases had no gene match. CDR3 coding DNA: TGCGCCAGCACCCCGGCCCGAGCGGGAGTCAATGAGCAGTTCTTC. Translation: CASTPARAGVNEQFF.